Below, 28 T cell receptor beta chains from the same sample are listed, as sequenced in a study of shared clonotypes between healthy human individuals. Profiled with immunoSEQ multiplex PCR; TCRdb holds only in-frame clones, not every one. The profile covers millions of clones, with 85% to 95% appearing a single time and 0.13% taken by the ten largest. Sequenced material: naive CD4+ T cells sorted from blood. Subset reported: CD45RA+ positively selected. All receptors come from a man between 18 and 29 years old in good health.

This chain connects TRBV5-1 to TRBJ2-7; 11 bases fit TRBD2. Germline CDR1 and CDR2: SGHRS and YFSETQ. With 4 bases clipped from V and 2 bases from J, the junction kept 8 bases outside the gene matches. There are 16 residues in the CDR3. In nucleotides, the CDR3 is TGCGCCAGCAGCCCCGCGACTAGCGGGATACCCTACGAGCAGTACTTC. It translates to CASSPATSGIPYEQYF.

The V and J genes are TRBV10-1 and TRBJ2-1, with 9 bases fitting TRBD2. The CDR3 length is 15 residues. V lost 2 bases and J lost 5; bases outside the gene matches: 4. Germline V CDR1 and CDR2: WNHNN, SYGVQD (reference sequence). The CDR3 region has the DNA TGCGCCAGCAGTGAGGTAGAGCGGGAGGACAATGAGCAGTTCTTC. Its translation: CASSEVEREDNEQFF.

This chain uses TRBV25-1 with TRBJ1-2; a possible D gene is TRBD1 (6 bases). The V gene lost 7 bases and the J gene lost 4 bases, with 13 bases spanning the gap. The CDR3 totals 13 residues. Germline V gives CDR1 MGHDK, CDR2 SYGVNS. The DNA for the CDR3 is TGTGCCAGCACGGAAGGGGGTGGCTATGGCTACACCTTC. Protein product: CASTEGGGYGYTF.

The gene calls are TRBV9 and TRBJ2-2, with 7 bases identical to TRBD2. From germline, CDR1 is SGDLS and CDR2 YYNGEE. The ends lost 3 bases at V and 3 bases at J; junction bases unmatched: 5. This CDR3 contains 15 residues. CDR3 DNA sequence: TGTGCCAGCAGCGCGACTAGCTCGCACACCGGGGAGCTGTTTTTT. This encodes CASSATSSHTGELFF.

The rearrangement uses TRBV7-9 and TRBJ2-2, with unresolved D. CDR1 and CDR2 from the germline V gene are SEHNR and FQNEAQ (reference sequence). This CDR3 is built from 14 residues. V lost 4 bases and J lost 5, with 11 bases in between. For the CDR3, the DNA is TGTGCCAGCAGCTCGTCCAGACGAACCGGGGAGCTGTTTTTT. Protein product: CASSSSRRTGELFF.

Here the CDR3 reads CASSPNPAREDTGELFF. The CDR3 DNA reads TGTGCCAGCAGCCCGAACCCGGCCAGGGAGGACACCGGGGAGCTGTTTTTT. V gene TRBV7-9 combines with J gene TRBJ2-2; weak D call: TRBD2 (6 bases). CDR3 size: 17 residues. Deletions cut 5 bases from V and 3 bases from J, with 19 bases between. Germline CDR1 reads SEHNR; CDR2 reads FQNEAQ (reference sequence).

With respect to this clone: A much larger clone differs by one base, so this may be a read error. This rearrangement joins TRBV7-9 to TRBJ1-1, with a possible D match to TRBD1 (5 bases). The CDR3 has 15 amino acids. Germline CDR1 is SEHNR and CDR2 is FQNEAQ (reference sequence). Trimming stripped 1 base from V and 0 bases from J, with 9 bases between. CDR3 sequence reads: CASSLETAMNTEAFF. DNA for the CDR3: TGTGCCAGCAGCTTAGAGACAGCGATGAACACTGAAGCTTTCTTT.

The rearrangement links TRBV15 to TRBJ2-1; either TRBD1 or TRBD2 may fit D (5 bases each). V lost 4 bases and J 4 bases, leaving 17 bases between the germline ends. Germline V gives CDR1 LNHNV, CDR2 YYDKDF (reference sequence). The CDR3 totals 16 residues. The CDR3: CATSNQIKGEYNEQFF. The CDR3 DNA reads TGTGCCACCAGCAACCAAATAAAAGGGGAGTACAATGAGCAGTTCTTC.

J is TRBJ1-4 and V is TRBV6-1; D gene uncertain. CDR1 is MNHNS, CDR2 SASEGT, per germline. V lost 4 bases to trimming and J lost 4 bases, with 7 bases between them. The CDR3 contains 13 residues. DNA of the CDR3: TGTGCCAGCAGTGGTTGGCGTAATGAAAAACTGTTTTTT. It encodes CASSGWRNEKLFF.

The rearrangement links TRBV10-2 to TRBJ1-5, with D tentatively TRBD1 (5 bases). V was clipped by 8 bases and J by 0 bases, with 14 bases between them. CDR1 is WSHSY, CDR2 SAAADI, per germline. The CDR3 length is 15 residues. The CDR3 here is CASGLTEYSNQPQHF. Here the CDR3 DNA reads TGCGCCAGCGGCCTGACAGAGTATAGCAATCAGCCCCAGCATTTT.

The CDR3 bases are TGTGCCAGTCGAAGGGTCGGGGGGCAGGCCAGCGGGCTTCAAGAGACCCAGTACTTC. Its protein is CASRRVGGQASGLQETQYF. The chain couples TRBV19 to TRBJ2-5; tentatively, D is TRBD2 (7 bases). V was cut by 8 bases and J by 2 bases, with 30 bases left in between. Germline V gives CDR1 LNHDA, CDR2 SQIVND (reference sequence). The CDR3 is 19 amino acids.

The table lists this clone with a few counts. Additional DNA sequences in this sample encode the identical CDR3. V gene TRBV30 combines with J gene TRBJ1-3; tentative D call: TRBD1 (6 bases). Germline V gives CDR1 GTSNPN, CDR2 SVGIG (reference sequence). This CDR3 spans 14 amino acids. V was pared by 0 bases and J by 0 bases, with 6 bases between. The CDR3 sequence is CAWSVGGSGNTIYF. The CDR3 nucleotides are TGTGCCTGGAGTGTAGGGGGCTCTGGAAACACCATATATTTT.

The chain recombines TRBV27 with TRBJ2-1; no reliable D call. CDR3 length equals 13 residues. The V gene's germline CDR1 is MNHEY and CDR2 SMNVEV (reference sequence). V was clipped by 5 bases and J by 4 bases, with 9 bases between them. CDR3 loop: CASSPTSYNEQFF. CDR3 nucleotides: TGTGCCAGCAGTCCAACGTCTTACAATGAGCAGTTCTTC.

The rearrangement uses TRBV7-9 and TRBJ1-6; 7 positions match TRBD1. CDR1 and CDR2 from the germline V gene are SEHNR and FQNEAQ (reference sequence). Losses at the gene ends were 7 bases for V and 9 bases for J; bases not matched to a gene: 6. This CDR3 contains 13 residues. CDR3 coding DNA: TGTGCCAGCAACGGCAGGGGGGGTTCACCCCTCCACTTT. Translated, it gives CASNGRGGSPLHF.

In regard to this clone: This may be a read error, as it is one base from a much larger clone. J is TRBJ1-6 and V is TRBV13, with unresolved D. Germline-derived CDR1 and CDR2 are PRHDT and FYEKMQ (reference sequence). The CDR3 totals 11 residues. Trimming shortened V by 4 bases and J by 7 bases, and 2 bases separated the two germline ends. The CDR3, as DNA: TGTGCCAGCAGCTCAAATTCACCCCTCCACTTT. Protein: CASSSNSPLHF.

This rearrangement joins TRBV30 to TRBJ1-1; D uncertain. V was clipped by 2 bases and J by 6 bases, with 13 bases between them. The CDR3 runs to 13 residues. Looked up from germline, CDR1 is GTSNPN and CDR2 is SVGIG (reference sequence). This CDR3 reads CAWSFGKRPEAFF. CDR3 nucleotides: TGTGCCTGGAGTTTCGGTAAACGTCCTGAAGCTTTCTTT.

CDR3 DNA sequence: TGTGCCTGGTCTCCGGGACAGGGGGCGTCCGGGGAGCTGTTTTTT. It specifies CAWSPGQGASGELFF. V and J are TRBV30 and TRBJ2-2; 12 positions match TRBD1. This CDR3 contains 15 residues. The junction had 7 bases not matched to a gene; V was cut back by 5 bases and J by 6 bases. Per the germline V gene, CDR1 is GTSNPN and CDR2 is SVGIG (reference sequence).

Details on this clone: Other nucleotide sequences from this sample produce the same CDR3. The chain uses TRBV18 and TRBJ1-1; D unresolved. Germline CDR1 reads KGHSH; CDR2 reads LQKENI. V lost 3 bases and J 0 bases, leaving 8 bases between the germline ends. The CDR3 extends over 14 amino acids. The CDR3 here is CASSPLSMNTEAFF. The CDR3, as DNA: TGTGCCAGCTCACCCCTTAGCATGAACACTGAAGCTTTCTTT.

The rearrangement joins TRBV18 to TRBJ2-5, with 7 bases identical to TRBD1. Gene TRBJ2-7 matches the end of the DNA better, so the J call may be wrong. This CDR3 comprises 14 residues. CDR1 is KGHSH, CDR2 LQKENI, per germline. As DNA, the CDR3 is TGTGCCAGCTCACCTGCGACAGGGAGCGACGAGCAGTACTTC. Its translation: CASSPATGSDEQYF.

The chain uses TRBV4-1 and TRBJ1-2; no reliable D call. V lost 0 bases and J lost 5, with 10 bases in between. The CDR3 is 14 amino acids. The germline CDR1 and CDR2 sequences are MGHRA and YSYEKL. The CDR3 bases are TGCGCCAGCAGCCAAGATTCCCTTAGGTATGGCTACACCTTC. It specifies CASSQDSLRYGYTF.

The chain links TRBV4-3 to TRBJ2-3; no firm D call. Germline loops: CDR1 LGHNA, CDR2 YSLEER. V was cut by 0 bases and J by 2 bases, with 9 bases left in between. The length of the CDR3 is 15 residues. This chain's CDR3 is CASSQDILVTDTQYF. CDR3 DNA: TGCGCCAGCAGCCAAGATATCCTAGTCACAGATACGCAGTATTTT.

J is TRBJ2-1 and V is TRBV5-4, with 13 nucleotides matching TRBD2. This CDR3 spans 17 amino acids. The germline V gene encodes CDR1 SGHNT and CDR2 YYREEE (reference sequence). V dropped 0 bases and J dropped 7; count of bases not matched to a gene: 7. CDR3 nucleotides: TGTGCCAGCAGCTTGGCCAAACTAGCGGGGGGGTATAATGAGCAGTTCTTC. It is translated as CASSLAKLAGGYNEQFF. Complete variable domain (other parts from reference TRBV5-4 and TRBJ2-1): ETGVTQSPTHLIKTRGQQVTLRCSSQSGHNTVSWYQQALGQGPQFIFQYYREEENGRGNFPPRFSGLQFPNYSSELNVNALELDDSALYLCASSLAKLAGGYNEQFFGPGTRLTVL.

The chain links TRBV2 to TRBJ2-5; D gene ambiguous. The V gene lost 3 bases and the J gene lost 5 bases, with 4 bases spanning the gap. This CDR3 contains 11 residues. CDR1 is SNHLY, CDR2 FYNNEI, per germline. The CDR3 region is CASSETETQYF. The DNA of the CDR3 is TGTGCCAGCAGTGAGACGGAGACCCAGTACTTC.

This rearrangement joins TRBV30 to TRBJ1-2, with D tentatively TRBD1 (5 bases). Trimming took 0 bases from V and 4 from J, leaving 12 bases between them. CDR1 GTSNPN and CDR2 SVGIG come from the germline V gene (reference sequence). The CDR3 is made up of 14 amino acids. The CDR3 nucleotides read TGTGCCTGGAGTGTACAGGTTCTCAGCTATGGCTACACCTTC. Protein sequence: CAWSVQVLSYGYTF.

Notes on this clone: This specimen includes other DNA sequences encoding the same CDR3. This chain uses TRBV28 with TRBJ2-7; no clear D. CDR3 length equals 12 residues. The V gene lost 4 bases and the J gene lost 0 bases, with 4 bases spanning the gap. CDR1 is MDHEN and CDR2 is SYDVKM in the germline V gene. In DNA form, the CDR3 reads TGTGCCAGCAGTTGGGACTCCTACGAGCAGTACTTC. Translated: CASSWDSYEQYF.

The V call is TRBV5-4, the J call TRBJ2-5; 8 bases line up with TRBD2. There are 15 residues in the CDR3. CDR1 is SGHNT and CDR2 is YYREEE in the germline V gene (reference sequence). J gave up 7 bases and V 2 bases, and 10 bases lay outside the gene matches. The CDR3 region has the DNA TGTGCCAGCAGCTTCGCGGGACTAGGGAGTGTGACCCAGTACTTC. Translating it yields CASSFAGLGSVTQYF.

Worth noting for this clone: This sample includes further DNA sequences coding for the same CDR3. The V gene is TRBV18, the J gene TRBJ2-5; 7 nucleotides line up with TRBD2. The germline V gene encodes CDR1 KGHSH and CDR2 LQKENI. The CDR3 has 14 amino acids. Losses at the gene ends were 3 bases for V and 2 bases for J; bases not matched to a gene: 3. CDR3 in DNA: TGTGCCAGCTCACCCCCGGGACTACAAGAGACCCAGTACTTC. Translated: CASSPPGLQETQYF. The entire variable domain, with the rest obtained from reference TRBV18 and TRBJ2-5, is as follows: NAGVMQNPRHLVRRRGQEARLRCSPMKGHSHVYWYRQLPEEGLKFMVYLQKENIIDESGMPKERFSAEFPKEGPSILRIQQVVRGDSAAYFCASSPPGLQETQYFGPGTRLLVL.

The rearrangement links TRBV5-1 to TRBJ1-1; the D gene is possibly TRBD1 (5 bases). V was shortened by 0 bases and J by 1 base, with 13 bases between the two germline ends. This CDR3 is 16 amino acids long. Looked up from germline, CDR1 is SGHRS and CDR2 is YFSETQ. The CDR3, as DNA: TGCGCCAGCAGCTTGGTAACAGCGCAGGGGAACACTGAAGCTTTCTTT. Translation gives CASSLVTAQGNTEAFF.